The subject of this entry is one T cell receptor beta chain. The antigen remains unidentified. Trimming removed 0 bases from V and 4 bases from J, with 5 bases in between. CDR3 size: 13 residues. The germline CDR1 and CDR2 sequences are SGHRS and YFSETQ. The assay was immunoSEQ multiplex PCR, and TCRdb's table has in-frame clones only and misses some. This sample has 45,000 to 60,000 clones, with around nine tenths found just once. Time point given: week 35, safety follow-up. Each vaccine dose was 300 ug of mutant IDH1 20-mer peptide, with topical imiquimod. This entry comes from a study of a mutant IDH1 vaccine in newly diagnosed glioma.

The gene calls are TRBV5-1 and TRBJ2-1; D is undetermined. The sequences come from PBMCs, collected from a glioma patient whose treatment included an IDH1 peptide vaccine. The clonotype was recovered from a woman in her thirties or forties with glioma. The CDR3 sequence is CASSLGLYNEQFF. CDR3 bases: TGCGCCAGCAGCTTGGGACTTTACAATGAGCAGTTCTTC.